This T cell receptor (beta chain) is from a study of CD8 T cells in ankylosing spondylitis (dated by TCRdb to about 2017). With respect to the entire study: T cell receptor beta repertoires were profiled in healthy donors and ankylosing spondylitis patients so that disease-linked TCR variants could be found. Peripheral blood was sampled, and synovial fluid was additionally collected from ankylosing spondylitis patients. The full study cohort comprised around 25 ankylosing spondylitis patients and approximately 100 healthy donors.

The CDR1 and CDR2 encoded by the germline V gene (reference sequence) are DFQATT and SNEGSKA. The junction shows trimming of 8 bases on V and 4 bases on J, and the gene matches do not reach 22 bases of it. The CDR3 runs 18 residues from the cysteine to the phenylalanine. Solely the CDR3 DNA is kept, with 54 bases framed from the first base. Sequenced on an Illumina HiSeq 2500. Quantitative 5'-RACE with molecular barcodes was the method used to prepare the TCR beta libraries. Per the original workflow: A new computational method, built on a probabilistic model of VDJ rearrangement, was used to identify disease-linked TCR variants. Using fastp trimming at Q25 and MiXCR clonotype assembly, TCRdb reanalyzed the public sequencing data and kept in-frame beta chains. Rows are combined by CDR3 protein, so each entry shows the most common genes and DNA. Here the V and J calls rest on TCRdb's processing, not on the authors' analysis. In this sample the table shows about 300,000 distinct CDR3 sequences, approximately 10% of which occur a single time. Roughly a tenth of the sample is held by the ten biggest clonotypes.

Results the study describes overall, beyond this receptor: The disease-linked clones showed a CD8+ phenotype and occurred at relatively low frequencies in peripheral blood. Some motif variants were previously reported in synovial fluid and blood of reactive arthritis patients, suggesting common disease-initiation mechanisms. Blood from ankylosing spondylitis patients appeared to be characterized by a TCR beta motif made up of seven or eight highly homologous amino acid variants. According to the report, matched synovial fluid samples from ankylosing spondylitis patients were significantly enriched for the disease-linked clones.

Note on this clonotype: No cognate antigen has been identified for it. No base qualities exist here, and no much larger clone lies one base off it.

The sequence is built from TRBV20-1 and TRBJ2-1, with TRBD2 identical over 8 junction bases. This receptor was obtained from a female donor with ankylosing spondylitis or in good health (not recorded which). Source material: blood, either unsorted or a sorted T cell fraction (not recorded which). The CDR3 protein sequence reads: CSLPWGSGSLGLYNEQFF. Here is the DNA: TGCAGTCTACCATGGGGCAGCGGGAGCTTGGGCTTGTACAATGAGCAGTTCTTC.